The next 28 T cell receptor beta chains were all read from a single sample in a study of T cell responses to AZD1222 COVID-19 vaccine (dated by TCRdb to the early 2020s). In the paper's terms, the time point label means: about 28 days (+/-7) after the second vaccine dose. The treatment or condition label here, explained by the study, means: meningococcal conjugate vaccine given as trial control. The library relied on the immunoSEQ multiplex PCR assay. The source is immuneACCESS, and TCRdb retained only in-frame sequences with V and J called. Part of the clones is not carried over; for the studies checked, unresolved V genes explain less than half of this, and the remainder is unexplained. Counted in this sample were under 200,000 clones; around 94% of them appeared once. In total, the top ten clones hold 3.6% of the sample. This specimen was peripheral blood, taken 28 days after the second dose of the MenACWY control vaccine. Source of these receptors: an adult who received the MenACWY meningococcal vaccine as a control.

The chain is built from TRBV30 and TRBJ2-3, with 15 nucleotides matching TRBD2. CDR3 length: 19 amino acids. Germline V gene lookup returns CDR1 GTSNPN and CDR2 SVGIG (reference sequence). With 1 base clipped from V and 0 bases from J, the junction kept 8 bases outside the gene matches. The CDR3 DNA sequence: TGTGCCTGGAGTGAGGGACTAGCGGGAGGCCCATCTAGCACAGATACGCAGTATTTT. Its translation: CAWSEGLAGGPSSTDTQYF.

The rearrangement uses TRBV19 and TRBJ2-3; tentatively, D is TRBD2 (6 bases). CDR1 is LNHDA and CDR2 is SQIVND in the germline V gene (reference sequence). CDR3 length: 16 amino acids. Trimming took 3 bases from V and 6 from J, leaving 19 bases between them. CDR3 sequence: CASSIMPGVVSDTQYF. Here the CDR3 DNA reads TGTGCCAGTAGTATCATGCCGGGAGTGGTCTCGGATACGCAGTATTTT.

Only a few counts were recorded for this clone. The chain links TRBV4-1 to TRBJ1-5, with TRBD1 matching 7 bases. Losses at the gene ends were 1 base for V and 3 bases for J; bases not matched to a gene: 3. This CDR3 has 15 amino acids. The germline V gene has CDR1 MGHRA and CDR2 YSYEKL. CDR3 sequence (DNA): TGCGCCAGCAGCCAAGCTGACAGGGACAATCAGCCCCAGCATTTT. Translating it yields CASSQADRDNQPQHF.

The rearrangement joins TRBV6-5 to TRBJ1-2; maybe TRBD1 (5 bases). This CDR3 contains 13 residues. The ends were cut back, 5 bases at V and 8 bases at J, with 15 bases in the middle. Germline CDR1 and CDR2: MNHEY and SVGAGI. Here the CDR3 reads CASSTGRAGGYTF. CDR3 bases: TGTGCCAGCAGTACCGGCAGGGCAGGAGGCTACACCTTC.

The CDR3 DNA reads TGCGCCAGCAGCGGAGCCGGGACTAGAGGAGATACGCAGTATTTT. This gives the protein CASSGAGTRGDTQYF. This chain links TRBV5-1 with TRBJ2-3; 8 bases agree with TRBD2. Germline CDR1 is SGHRS and CDR2 is YFSETQ. V gave up 4 bases and J gave up 5 bases; unmatched junction bases: 9. The length of the CDR3 is 15 residues.

The chain joins TRBV4-1 to TRBJ2-3, with D perhaps TRBD2 (6 bases). The CDR3 runs 14 residues. V was shortened by 5 bases and J by 4 bases, with 13 bases between the two germline ends. CDR1 and CDR2 from the germline V gene are MGHRA and YSYEKL. The CDR3 loop is CASSGRDLADTQYF. The CDR3 nucleotides are TGCGCCAGCAGCGGGCGGGATCTCGCAGATACGCAGTATTTT.

This sequence joins TRBV29-1 and TRBJ1-1; the D is unclear. Germline V gene lookup returns CDR1 SQVTM and CDR2 ANQGSEA. V shed 6 bases and J shed 3 bases, with 14 bases lying between them. The CDR3 is made up of 13 amino acids. The CDR3 spells CSVLSMSYTEAFF. The CDR3 coding sequence is TGCAGCGTCCTTTCTATGTCCTACACTGAAGCTTTCTTT.

Turning to this clone: This sequence is one base from a far larger clone and is likely a read error. This same CDR3 is encoded by further DNA sequences in the sample. The rearrangement joins TRBV28 to TRBJ1-1; 9 positions match TRBD1. V was clipped by 6 bases and J by 4 bases; unmatched bases: 3. The germline V gene has CDR1 MDHEN and CDR2 SYDVKM. This CDR3 is built from 13 residues. The CDR3 DNA reads as TGTGCCAGCAGGTTGACAGGGGGCACTGAAGCTTTCTTT. Translating it yields CASRLTGGTEAFF.

A few counts support this clone. J is TRBJ2-7 and V is TRBV4-2; TRBD2 aligns across 15 bases. Germline V gene sequence: CDR1 LGHNA, CDR2 YNFKEQ. V trimming: 1 base; J trimming: 2 bases; junction bases outside the gene matches: 9. The CDR3 covers 19 residues. CDR3 sequence (DNA): TGTGCCAGCAGCCAAGGTGGTGTCAGGACTAGCGGGAGGGCCTACGAGCAGTACTTC. Its translation: CASSQGGVRTSGRAYEQYF.

V usage is TRBV25-1 and J usage is TRBJ2-1; possible D gene TRBD2, 6 bases. With 2 bases removed from V and 2 bases from J, the gap between germline ends came to 7 bases. The length of the CDR3 is 14 residues. Per the germline V gene, CDR1 is MGHDK and CDR2 is SYGVNS. The CDR3 protein is CASSEAGPYNEQFF. DNA for the CDR3: TGTGCCAGCAGTGAAGCGGGGCCCTACAATGAGCAGTTCTTC.

V and J are TRBV29-1 and TRBJ2-2; 7 bases align to TRBD2. The trim removed 2 bases at V and 5 bases at J, leaving 17 bases unmatched. This CDR3 is 18 amino acids long. Looked up from germline, CDR1 is SQVTM and CDR2 is ANQGSEA. The CDR3 DNA sequence: TGCAGCGTTGAATGGGCTGGTCTAGCGGCAGGTTGGACCGGGGAGCTGTTTTTT. Translating it yields CSVEWAGLAAGWTGELFF.

V and J are TRBV29-1 and TRBJ2-7; D is perhaps TRBD2 (6 bases). Germline assignment: CDR1 SQVTM and CDR2 ANQGSEA. V lost 6 bases and J lost 5, with 14 bases in between. CDR3 length equals 12 residues. CDR3 amino acids: CSVRDFGDEQYF. DNA for the CDR3: TGCAGCGTGCGGGACTTTGGCGACGAGCAGTACTTC.

The table lists this clone with a few counts. The chain carries TRBV10-2 and TRBJ2-1; D remains unclear. V dropped 3 bases and J dropped 4 bases, with 16 bases sitting between them. The CDR3 covers 16 residues. The V gene's germline CDR1 is WSHSY and CDR2 SAAADI. The CDR3 DNA reads as TGCGCCAGCAGTGACAAGGCAATCTTTCTATACAATGAGCAGTTCTTC. This encodes CASSDKAIFLYNEQFF.

The genes are TRBV15 and TRBJ2-5, with TRBD2 identical over 8 bases. The CDR3 is made up of 17 amino acids. V gave up 1 base and J gave up 5 bases; unmatched junction bases: 12. Germline V gives CDR1 LNHNV, CDR2 YYDKDF (reference sequence). In DNA form, the CDR3 reads TGTGCCACCAGCAGAGTGGGGCTAGCGGGTTCGGGGGAGACCCAGTACTTC. It yields the protein CATSRVGLAGSGETQYF. Together with reference TRBV15 and TRBJ2-5, the CDR3 gives the full variable domain: DAMVIQNPRYQVTQFGKPVTLSCSQTLNHNVMYWYQQKSSQAPKLLFHYYDKDFNNEADTPDNFQSRRPNTSFCFLDIRSPGLGDTAMYLCATSRVGLAGSGETQYFGPGTRLLVL.

The chain recombines TRBV11-2 with TRBJ2-1; a weak D match, TRBD2 (5 bases). The CDR3 sequence is 14 residues long. Trimming stripped 6 bases from V and 8 bases from J, with 17 bases between. Per germline, CDR1 SGHAT and CDR2 FQNNGV. CDR3 DNA sequence: TGTGCCAGCAGTAGGGTCTCGGGGAATGATGAGCAGTTCTTC. Its translation is CASSRVSGNDEQFF.

The J gene is TRBJ1-1, the V gene TRBV11-3; D gene uncertain. This CDR3 spans 12 amino acids. Trimming removed 5 bases from V and 4 bases from J, with 8 bases in between. Germline V gives CDR1 SGHNT, CDR2 YENEEA. The CDR3 nucleotides are TGTGCCAGCAGCCCGGCACGCACTGAAGCTTTCTTT. This codes for CASSPARTEAFF.

The CDR3 loop is CASSHGPTNTDTQYF. CDR3 nucleotides: TGCGCCAGCAGCCACGGGCCTACCAACACAGATACGCAGTATTTT. V and J are TRBV4-1 and TRBJ2-3, with no clear D. The CDR3 sequence is 15 residues long. Germline loops: CDR1 MGHRA, CDR2 YSYEKL. Trimming pared 3 bases from V and 2 bases from J, leaving 12 bases between.

This chain links TRBV19 with TRBJ1-5; maybe TRBD1 (6 bases). The germline gives CDR1 LNHDA, CDR2 SQIVND (reference sequence). CDR3 length: 15 residues. Between the trimmed V and J ends, which lost 6 bases and 6 bases, there was a span of 18 bases. CDR3 loop: CASRQQGSRGQPQHF. CDR3 nucleotides: TGTGCCAGTAGACAACAGGGATCTAGGGGTCAGCCCCAGCATTTT. Using reference TRBV19 and TRBJ1-5 for the parts outside the CDR3, the full variable domain is DGGITQSPKYLFRKEGQNVTLSCEQNLNHDAMYWYRQDPGQGLRLIYYSQIVNDFQKGDIAEGYSVSREKKESFPLTVTSAQKNPTAFYLCASRQQGSRGQPQHFGDGTRLSIL.

V and J are TRBV20-1 and TRBJ1-5; D is undetermined. V was cut by 3 bases and J by 4 bases, with 7 bases left in between. Germline V CDR1 and CDR2: DFQATT, SNEGSKA (reference sequence). There are 12 residues in the CDR3. Written as DNA, the CDR3 is TGCAGTGCTAGTCCGGGAAATCAGCCCCAGCATTTT. It specifies CSASPGNQPQHF.

V usage is TRBV6-6 and J usage is TRBJ1-4; no clear D. V shed 8 bases and J shed 0 bases, with 13 bases lying between them. The CDR3 runs to 15 residues. The V gene's germline CDR1 is MNHNY and CDR2 SVGAGI (reference sequence). The DNA of the CDR3 is TGTGCCAGCCAGCTCGGGCGGCCAACTAATGAAAAACTGTTTTTT. Its translation: CASQLGRPTNEKLFF.

The chain has TRBV7-2 and TRBJ1-1; 8 nucleotides align to TRBD1. V lost 5 bases and J lost 3; bases outside the gene matches: 8. Germline lookup yields CDR1 SGHTA and CDR2 FQGNSA. CDR3 size: 15 residues. CDR3 sequence: CASSGWDRLYTEAFF. CDR3 DNA sequence: TGTGCCAGCAGCGGATGGGACAGGCTATACACTGAAGCTTTCTTT. The full variable domain, its missing parts supplied by reference TRBV7-2 and TRBJ1-1, is GAGVSQSPSNKVTEKGKDVELRCDPISGHTALYWYRQSLGQGLEFLIYFQGNSAPDKSGLPSDRFSAERTGGSVSTLTIQRTQQEDSAVYLCASSGWDRLYTEAFFGQGTRLTVV.

The chain links TRBV7-2 to TRBJ2-7, with TRBD2 as a possible D gene (6 bases). Germline loops: CDR1 SGHTA, CDR2 FQGNSA. Trimming removed 5 bases from V and 4 bases from J, with 15 bases in between. This CDR3 comprises 14 residues. The CDR3 is CASSPVDYHYEQYF. The CDR3 DNA sequence: TGTGCCAGCAGCCCAGTGGACTATCATTACGAGCAGTACTTC. Variable domain in full (rest from reference TRBV7-2 and TRBJ2-7): GAGVSQSPSNKVTEKGKDVELRCDPISGHTALYWYRQSLGQGLEFLIYFQGNSAPDKSGLPSDRFSAERTGGSVSTLTIQRTQQEDSAVYLCASSPVDYHYEQYFGPGTRLTVT.

The chain recombines TRBV16 with TRBJ1-5; D not certain. Germline CDR1 reads KGHSY; CDR2 reads FQNENV. The CDR3 totals 14 residues. Trimming removed 1 base from V and 0 bases from J, with 4 bases in between. CDR3 bases: TGTGCCAGCAGCCAATTACTTAGCAATCAGCCCCAGCATTTT. Its protein is CASSQLLSNQPQHF.

The rearrangement links TRBV20-1 to TRBJ2-1; the match to TRBD2 covers 15 bases. The V and J ends lost 6 bases and 15 bases, in that order; junction bases with no gene match: 15. There are 15 residues in the CDR3. Germline V gene sequence: CDR1 DFQATT, CDR2 SNEGSKA (reference sequence). The CDR3 spells CSASQRTSGRAGRFF. The DNA for the CDR3 is TGCAGTGCGAGTCAACGGACTAGCGGGAGGGCCGGTCGGTTCTTC.

V usage is TRBV7-9 and J usage is TRBJ1-6, with D perhaps matching TRBD1 (5 bases). V dropped 6 bases and J dropped 7 bases, with 13 bases sitting between them. The CDR3 length is 14 residues. The V gene's germline CDR1 is SEHNR and CDR2 FQNEAQ (reference sequence). CDR3 bases: TGTGCCAGCAGTCGACAGAGCGCGAATTCACCCCTCCACTTT. This translates into CASSRQSANSPLHF.

This clone was found once. The chain carries TRBV7-2 and TRBJ2-6, with 8 bases that match TRBD1. This CDR3 comprises 17 residues. Germline CDR1 SGHTA, CDR2 FQGNSA. V lost 3 bases and J lost 0; bases outside the gene matches: 4. The DNA for the CDR3 is TGTGCCAGCAGCTTGGGACAGGTTGGCTCTGGGGCCAACGTCCTGACTTTC. Encoded protein: CASSLGQVGSGANVLTF.

This chain connects TRBV11-2 to TRBJ1-5; 7 nucleotides align to TRBD1. The CDR3 covers 15 residues. Germline CDR1 reads SGHAT; CDR2 reads FQNNGV. V was pared by 5 bases and J by 4 bases, with 8 bases of the junction left unmatched. CDR3 sequence: CASSLGQDWNQPQHF. As DNA, the CDR3 is TGTGCCAGCAGCCTAGGACAGGATTGGAATCAGCCCCAGCATTTT. The full variable domain, completed using reference TRBV11-2 and TRBJ1-5, is EAGVAQSPRYKIIEKRQSVAFWCNPISGHATLYWYQQILGQGPKLLIQFQNNGVVDDSQLPKDRFSAERLKGVDSTLKIQPAKLEDSAVYLCASSLGQDWNQPQHFGDGTRLSIL.

This CDR3 is CASSLHAGGQRYEQYF. Here the CDR3 DNA reads TGTGCCAGCAGCTTACACGCTGGAGGGCAACGGTACGAGCAGTACTTC. The rearrangement links TRBV7-3 to TRBJ2-7, with D possibly matching TRBD2 (6 bases). The V end lost 2 bases, the J end lost 4 bases, and 18 bases lay between the germline ends. CDR1 is SGHTA, CDR2 FQGTGA, per germline. The CDR3 consists of 16 residues.